These T cell receptor beta chains were read from a single sample in a study of blood T cell repertoires in COVID-19. Assay: immunoSEQ multiplex PCR; the TCRdb copy retains only in-frame clones and omits some. In the table there are roughly 150,000 clones, around 84% of which are singletons. Material: PBMCs or T cells enriched from blood (not recorded which). The receptors were sampled from a man in his forties who had recovered from COVID-19. The CDR3 runs from the conserved cysteine through the conserved F or W. Each record gives: D gene, V gene, clone size, J gene, CDR3 protein, CDR3 DNA. A D gene is named only where the DNA matches it firmly. The size field is filled for only some rows; it gives once, few, many or a size class.

>.|TRBV3-1/TRBV3-2|.|TRBJ2-3
CASSQFGTDTQYF
TGTGCCAGCAGCCAATTCGGCACAGATACGCAGTATTTT
>TRBD2|TRBV11-3|once|TRBJ2-1
CASSSLSGGNEQFF
TGTGCCAGCAGCTCACTTAGCGGGGGTAATGAGCAGTTCTTC
>.|TRBV4-2|.|TRBJ1-1
CASSQVSRTNTEAFF
TGTGCCAGCAGCCAAGTCTCCAGGACTAACACTGAAGCTTTCTTT
>.|TRBV10-3|few|TRBJ1-6
CAISESIGRGSPLHF
TGTGCCATCAGTGAGTCGATCGGCAGGGGCTCACCCCTCCACTTT
>.|TRBV6-1|.|TRBJ1-3
CASSDRPDSGNTIYF
TGTGCCAGCAGTGACAGGCCCGACTCTGGAAACACCATATATTTT
>.|TRBV7-7|.|TRBJ1-3
CASSPTGGGNTIYF
TGTGCCAGCAGCCCAACGGGGGGGGGAAACACCATATATTTT
>.|TRBV27|.|TRBJ1-1
CASSFSQMNTEAFF
TGTGCCAGCAGTTTCTCACAGATGAACACTGAAGCTTTCTTT
>.|TRBV4-1|.|TRBJ1-5
CASKRLAGSNQPQHF
TGCGCCAGCAAACGTCTGGCAGGTAGCAATCAGCCCCAGCATTTT
>.|TRBV5-5|.|TRBJ1-4
CASSLGGGTATNEKLFF
TGTGCCAGCAGCTTGGGGGGCGGTACCGCAACTAATGAAAAACTGTTTTTT
>.|TRBV3-1/TRBV3-2|.|TRBJ1-4
CASSLSSRGSEKLFF
TGTGCCAGCAGCCTCTCGAGTAGGGGGAGTGAAAAACTGTTTTTT
>TRBD2|TRBV2|.|TRBJ2-2
CASRPGGAANTGELFF
TGTGCCAGCAGACCCGGGGGGGCTGCGAACACCGGGGAGCTGTTTTTT
>TRBD2|TRBV14|.|TRBJ2-1
CASKHGTGGYNEQFF
TGTGCCAGCAAGCACGGCACCGGGGGGTACAATGAGCAGTTCTTC
>.|TRBV20-1|.|TRBJ1-2
CSASEPGWGPKSYGYTF
TGCAGTGCTAGTGAGCCCGGCTGGGGCCCAAAAAGCTATGGCTACACCTTC
>TRBD1|TRBV6-5|.|TRBJ1-2
CATSTGRGYTF
TGTGCCACATCGACAGGGCGAGGCTACACCTTC
>TRBD2|TRBV7-2|.|TRBJ2-1
CASRDAGTSLFF
TGTGCCAGCAGAGACGCCGGGACTAGCTTATTCTTC
>TRBD2|TRBV9|.|TRBJ2-5
CASSYGTNQETQYF
TGTGCCAGCAGCTACGGGACTAACCAAGAGACCCAGTACTTC
>.|TRBV6-4|.|TRBJ1-1
CASRAPDSLGLNTEAFF
TGTGCCAGCAGGGCCCCGGACAGTTTGGGGTTGAACACTGAAGCTTTCTTT
>.|TRBV18|once|TRBJ1-4
CASSPRQTIWDEKLFF
TGTGCCAGCTCACCGCGACAGACCATCTGGGATGAAAAACTGTTTTTT
>TRBD2|TRBV18|.|TRBJ2-3
CASSPPGGGARDTQYF
TGTGCCAGCTCACCACCGGGCGGGGGGGCCAGGGACACGCAGTATTTT
>TRBD1|TRBV5-1|.|TRBJ1-4
CASSLVGTAMEGKLFF
TGCGCCAGCAGCTTGGTTGGGACAGCTATGGAGGGAAAACTGTTTTTT
>.|TRBV12-5|.|TRBJ2-3
CASVRGQFIGGAGTDTQYF
TGTGCTAGTGTTAGGGGACAGTTCATCGGGGGAGCCGGCACAGATACGCAGTATTTT
>TRBD1|TRBV12-3/TRBV12-4|.|TRBJ2-1
CASSFGQVNEQFF
TGTGCCAGCAGTTTCGGACAGGTCAATGAGCAGTTCTTC
>.|TRBV5-6|.|TRBJ1-2
CASSQDSKLPMTGYTF
TGTGCCAGCAGTCAGGACAGTAAGCTCCCTATGACGGGCTACACCTTC
>TRBD1|TRBV10-3|.|TRBJ1-6
CAIRTGGSYNSPLHF
TGTGCCATCAGGACAGGGGGCTCCTATAATTCACCCCTCCACTTT
>.|TRBV5-4|.|TRBJ2-5
CASSSLDGETQYF
TGTGCCAGCAGCTCGCTAGACGGGGAGACCCAGTACTTC
>.|TRBV5-1|.|TRBJ2-5
CASSRDRLGGQETQYF
TGCGCCAGCAGTCGGGACCGTTTAGGGGGTCAAGAGACCCAGTACTTC
>TRBD1|TRBV6-5|.|TRBJ2-1
CASSYSAGGMNEQFF
TGTGCCAGCAGTTACTCGGCAGGGGGCATGAATGAGCAGTTCTTC
>.|TRBV6-6|.|TRBJ1-4
CASTTTGRGEKLFF
TGTGCCAGCACCACAACAGGGAGGGGGGAAAAACTGTTTTTT
>.|TRBV7-3|.|TRBJ2-1
CASSLIPSRAGEQFF
TGTGCCAGCAGCTTAATCCCCTCTAGAGCGGGTGAGCAGTTCTTC
>TRBD1|TRBV6-5|.|TRBJ2-3
CASSQGTGDTDTQYF
TGTGCCAGCAGCCAAGGGACAGGGGACACAGATACGCAGTATTTT
>TRBD2|TRBV5-1|few|TRBJ2-1
CASSPGTNSYNEQFF
TGCGCCAGCAGCCCCGGGACTAACTCCTACAATGAGCAGTTCTTC
>TRBD2|TRBV7-3|.|TRBJ2-1
CASSPQAGVNNEQFF
TGTGCCAGCAGCCCCCAGGCGGGGGTTAACAATGAGCAGTTCTTC
>TRBD1|TRBV27|.|TRBJ1-6
CASSLWDRASDNSPLHF
TGTGCCAGCAGTTTATGGGACAGGGCGAGCGATAATTCACCCCTCCACTTT
>.|TRBV7-2|once|TRBJ2-1
CASSPGLGMNEQFF
TGTGCCAGCAGCCCAGGCCTGGGCATGAATGAGCAGTTCTTC
>.|TRBV5-1|.|TRBJ2-7
CASSLQSSSYEQYF
TGCGCCAGCAGCTTGCAGTCCTCCTCCTACGAGCAGTACTTC
>.|TRBV6-2/TRBV6-3|few|TRBJ1-1
CASSYSGGLWSNTEAFF
TGTGCCAGCAGTTACTCCGGCGGTTTGTGGTCGAACACTGAAGCTTTCTTT
>TRBD2|TRBV4-1|.|TRBJ2-7
CASSARGAGHDFEQYF
TGCGCCAGCAGCGCGCGGGGGGCAGGTCACGATTTCGAGCAGTACTTC
>TRBD1|TRBV11-2|.|TRBJ1-3
CASSLQGGSGNTIYF
TGTGCCAGCAGCTTACAGGGGGGCTCTGGAAACACCATATATTTT
>.|TRBV11-2|.|TRBJ1-2
CASSLGVGGYTF
TGTGCCAGCAGCTTAGGGGTCGGGGGCTACACCTTC
>TRBD1|TRBV2|.|TRBJ1-4
CASNLQGVEKLFF
TGTGCCAGCAACCTACAGGGGGTTGAAAAACTGTTTTTT
>TRBD1|TRBV7-2|.|TRBJ1-1
CASSRRQGRAEAFF
TGTGCCAGCAGCCGGCGACAGGGAAGGGCTGAAGCTTTCTTT
>.|TRBV5-4|.|TRBJ2-1
CASSLERSSYNEQFF
TGTGCCAGCAGCTTGGAGCGGAGCTCCTACAATGAGCAGTTCTTC
>.|TRBV10-3|.|TRBJ1-3
CAISESWSSGNTIYF
TGTGCCATCAGTGAGTCTTGGAGCTCTGGAAACACCATATATTTT
>TRBD1|TRBV9|few|TRBJ1-2
CASSDTTGTGYGYTF
TGTGCCAGCAGCGACACTACCGGGACAGGGTACGGCTACACCTTC
>TRBD2|TRBV5-1|.|TRBJ2-5
CASSLFTSGEETQYF
TGCGCCAGCAGCTTGTTTACTAGCGGAGAAGAGACCCAGTACTTC
>.|TRBV24-1|.|TRBJ1-1
CATSDSRTGNTEAFF
TGTGCCACCAGTGATTCCCGAACAGGGAACACTGAAGCTTTCTTT
>.|TRBV6-4|.|TRBJ1-2
CASRSGTYGYTF
TGTGCCAGCAGGAGTGGGACTTATGGCTACACCTTC
>TRBD1|TRBV3-1/TRBV3-2|.|TRBJ2-5
CASSQGTGVQETQYF
TGTGCCAGCAGCCAAGGGACAGGGGTCCAAGAGACCCAGTACTTC
>TRBD2|TRBV2|.|TRBJ2-3
CASNRLAGGTDTQYF
TGTGCCAGCAATAGACTAGCGGGTGGCACAGATACGCAGTATTTT
>.|TRBV19|.|TRBJ1-5
CASSIARSRADQPQHF
TGTGCCAGTAGTATTGCACGATCCAGGGCGGATCAGCCCCAGCATTTT
>.|TRBV21-1|.|TRBJ2-3
CASSQIGLRQGPPDTQYF
TGTGCCAGCAGCCAGATAGGTTTAAGACAGGGGCCCCCAGATACGCAGTATTTT
>.|TRBV14|.|TRBJ1-6
CASSLLEGVSSPLHF
TGTGCCAGCAGCCTTCTTGAGGGTGTCAGTTCACCCCTCCACTTT
>TRBD1|TRBV19|.|TRBJ2-1
CASRTPGTAAAKQFF
TGTGCCAGTAGGACCCCCGGGACAGCCGCGGCGAAGCAGTTCTTC
>.|TRBV11-2|.|TRBJ1-6
CASSRDFDSPLHF
TGTGCCAGCAGCCGGGACTTCGACTCACCCCTCCACTTT
>TRBD1|TRBV6-1|.|TRBJ1-2
CASSERQGDGYTF
TGTGCCAGCAGTGAAAGACAGGGGGACGGCTACACCTTC